The 15 T cell receptor beta chains below come from one sample, sequenced in a study of spatial heterogeneity in lung cancer. In TCRdb, the 5' RACE reads were re-called with MiXCR into one record per CDR3 protein. The sample contains some 32,000 distinct CDR3 sequences, 10% of which appear only once. Time point described: blood at routine non-recurrence follow-up after resection. The sequences come from PBMCs, collected at follow-up. Receptors were obtained from a female donor with early-stage non-small cell lung cancer.

The chain employs TRBV4-3 and TRBJ2-2; unclear D gene. Trimming removed 0 bases from V and 8 bases from J, with 10 bases in between. The CDR3 totals 14 residues. Germline CDR1 reads LGHNA; CDR2 reads YSLEER. CDR3 sequence: CASSQEASLGELFF. Written as DNA, the CDR3 is TGCGCCAGCAGCCAAGAGGCGTCTCTTGGGGAGCTGTTTTTT.

This clonotype was found many times. This chain connects TRBV7-9 to TRBJ2-2; the D gene is possibly TRBD2 (6 bases). Per germline, CDR1 SEHNR and CDR2 FQNEAQ (reference sequence). This CDR3 has 15 residues. V dropped 5 bases and J dropped 8 bases, with 18 bases sitting between them. CDR3 nucleotide sequence: TGTGCCAGCAGCCTCCGGGACTCAAATCCTGGGGAGCTGTTTTTT. This gives the protein CASSLRDSNPGELFF.

This clonotype was counted at least ten times. The chain carries TRBV11-2 and TRBJ2-2, with TRBD2 matching over 8 bases. J lost 3 bases, V lost 5 bases, and 8 bases had no gene match. The CDR3 spans 16 residues. CDR1 SGHAT and CDR2 FQNNGV come from the germline V gene. CDR3 bases: TGTGCCAGCAGCCTGATAGCGGGGAAGGACACCGGGGAGCTGTTTTTT. Protein product: CASSLIAGKDTGELFF.

This clonotype has a count of ten or more. The V gene is TRBV7-9, the J gene TRBJ2-1; 13 bases align to TRBD2. The CDR3 extends over 22 amino acids. Germline lookup yields CDR1 SEHNR and CDR2 FQNEAQ (reference sequence). The ends lost 1 base at V and 6 bases at J; junction bases unmatched: 21. The DNA for the CDR3 is TGTGCCAGCAGCTTAGGGCGCAGAAGGACTAGCGGGGGTAGCGAGGTGCCCAATGAGCAGTTCTTC. This codes for CASSLGRRRTSGGSEVPNEQFF.

The chain recombines TRBV7-2 with TRBJ2-2; 8 positions match TRBD1. V trimming: 7 bases; J trimming: 6 bases; junction bases outside the gene matches: 7. This CDR3 has 14 amino acids. The germline V gene encodes CDR1 SGHTA and CDR2 FQGNSA. In DNA, the CDR3 is TGTGCCAGCAAGCGGACAGGGATGGCCGGGGAGCTGTTTTTT. Its protein product is CASKRTGMAGELFF.

This clonotype was seen once. This may be a read error: a much more frequent sequence differs by one nucleotide. The V call is TRBV7-9, the J call TRBJ2-3; D is unresolved. The V gene's germline CDR1 is SEHNR and CDR2 FQNEAQ (reference sequence). The CDR3 consists of 12 residues. The CDR3 coding sequence is TGTACCAGCAGCTTAAGGGCAGATACGCAGTATTTT. Its translation: CTSSLRADTQYF.

This clonotype has only one observation. The chain has TRBV7-9 and TRBJ1-5; D not certain. There are 14 residues in the CDR3. CDR1 and CDR2 (germline): SEHNR, FQNEAQ (reference sequence). The V end lost 5 bases, the J end lost 4 bases, and 12 bases lay between the germline ends. The CDR3 loop is CASSEDKTNQPQHF. The CDR3 DNA reads as TGTGCCAGCAGCGAAGACAAAACAAATCAGCCCCAGCATTTT.

At least ten counts were recorded for this clonotype. The chain's CDR3 is CATDQSGANNQPQHF. The CDR3 DNA sequence: TGTGCCACCGATCAGTCAGGGGCTAACAATCAGCCCCAGCATTTT. The chain joins TRBV28 to TRBJ1-5, with D maybe TRBD1 (6 bases). With 10 bases removed from V and 3 bases from J, the gap between germline ends came to 19 bases. CDR3 length: 15 residues. The germline CDR1 and CDR2 sequences are MDHEN and SYDVKM.

This clonotype was counted ten times or more. The J gene is TRBJ1-4, the V gene TRBV2; D gene uncertain. The CDR3 runs to 12 residues. Trimming removed 3 bases at V and 8 bases at J, with 7 bases between. Germline V gives CDR1 SNHLY, CDR2 FYNNEI. The CDR3 sequence: CASSEGREKLFF. CDR3 nucleotides: TGTGCCAGCAGTGAGGGAAGGGAAAAACTGTTTTTT.

This clonotype was recorded at least ten times. V gene TRBV28 combines with J gene TRBJ2-3; D call uncertain. The CDR3 totals 11 residues. Trimming took off 6 bases at V and 2 bases at J, with 3 bases between the two ends. The germline CDR1 and CDR2 sequences are MDHEN and SYDVKM. CDR3 sequence (DNA): TGTGCCAGCAGAGACACAGATACGCAGTATTTT. Protein product: CASRDTDTQYF. Filled out from reference TRBV28 and TRBJ2-3, the complete variable domain reads DVKVTQSSRYLVKRTGEKVFLECVQDMDHENMFWYRQDPGLGLRLIYFSYDVKMKEKGDIPEGYSVSREKKERFSLILESASTNQTSMYLCASRDTDTQYFGPGTRLTVL.

The chain uses TRBV2 and TRBJ1-1, with D possibly matching TRBD1 (5 bases). The germline CDR1 and CDR2 sequences are SNHLY and FYNNEI. Deletions cut 3 bases from V and 11 bases from J, with 16 bases between. This CDR3 is built from 13 residues. The CDR3 region is CASSEGVGVVAFF. DNA for the CDR3: TGTGCCAGCAGTGAGGGCGTGGGGGTCGTGGCTTTCTTT.

This clonotype showed up just a few times. This chain connects TRBV6-2 or TRBV6-3 to TRBJ2-3; no definite D call. V lost 6 bases to trimming and J lost 2 bases, with 15 bases between them. This CDR3 has 15 amino acids. CDR1 and CDR2 (germline): MNHEY, SVGEGT. This CDR3 reads CASRSLAQDTDTQYF. In DNA form, the CDR3 reads TGTGCCAGCAGATCCTTGGCCCAGGACACAGATACGCAGTATTTT.

This clonotype was observed a handful of times. The chain joins TRBV5-6 to TRBJ2-1; a weak D match, TRBD1 (5 bases). The length of the CDR3 is 14 residues. Germline CDR1 SGHDT, CDR2 YYEEEE. Trimming shortened V by 4 bases and J by 8 bases, and 16 bases separated the two germline ends. The DNA of the CDR3 is TGTGCCAGCAGCCTTGGTACTGGGGCCGATGAGCAGTTCTTC. Translated, it gives CASSLGTGADEQFF.

This clonotype was detected a few times. V gene TRBV12-3 or TRBV12-4 combines with J gene TRBJ2-5; no clear D gene. V lost 3 bases to trimming and J lost 1 base, with 6 bases between them. The CDR3 has 13 amino acids. CDR3 sequence reads: CASSFAVQETQYF. CDR3 DNA sequence: TGTGCCAGCAGTTTCGCGGTCCAAGAGACCCAGTACTTC.

This clonotype has more than one count but fewer than ten. The chain uses TRBV29-1 and TRBJ1-5; D possibly corresponds to TRBD1 (5 bases). Per germline, CDR1 SQVTM and CDR2 ANQGSEA. The CDR3 loop spans 13 amino acids. Trimming cost V 4 bases and J 9 bases, with 16 bases left between them. CDR3 region: CSVGRDLISPQHF. In DNA form, the CDR3 reads TGCAGCGTTGGTCGGGACCTTATTTCGCCCCAGCATTTT.